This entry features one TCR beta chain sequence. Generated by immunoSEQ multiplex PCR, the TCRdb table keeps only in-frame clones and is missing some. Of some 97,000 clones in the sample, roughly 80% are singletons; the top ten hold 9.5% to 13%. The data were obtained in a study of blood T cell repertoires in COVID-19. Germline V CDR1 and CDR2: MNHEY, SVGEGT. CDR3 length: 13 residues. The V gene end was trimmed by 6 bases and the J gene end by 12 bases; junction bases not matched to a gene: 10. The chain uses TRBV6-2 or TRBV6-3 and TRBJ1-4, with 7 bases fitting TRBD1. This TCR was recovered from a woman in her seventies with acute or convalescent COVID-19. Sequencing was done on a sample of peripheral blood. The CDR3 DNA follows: TGTGCCAGCAGCGCGACAGGGCCCGCGGAACTGTTTTTT. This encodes CASSATGPAELFF.